One and the same sample provided the 18 T cell receptor beta chains below, sequenced in a study of blood T cell repertoires in COVID-19. Repertoires were generated with immunoSEQ multiplex PCR, while TCRdb's copy carries only in-frame clones and drops some. The sample holds more than 95,000 clones; 87% are singletons and the top ten take about 15%. The sample was peripheral blood. The receptors were gathered from a man aged 50 to 60 with acute or convalescent COVID-19.

This chain joins TRBV28 and TRBJ2-5, with TRBD2 matching over 8 bases. The CDR3 sequence is 14 residues long. The V gene's germline CDR1 is MDHEN and CDR2 SYDVKM. Trimming at V came to 8 bases and at J to 5 bases, leaving 10 bases not matched to a gene. CDR3 nucleotides: TGTGCCAGCTATAAGGCGGGAGGTGGTGAGACCCAGTACTTC. Translated, it gives CASYKAGGGETQYF.

This chain links TRBV19 with TRBJ2-2; no definite D call. The V end was cut by 3 bases, the J end by 1 base, with 6 bases between. Per germline, CDR1 LNHDA and CDR2 SQIVND (reference sequence). This CDR3 has 14 residues. The CDR3 DNA sequence: TGTGCCAGTAGTATTTTCCAGAACACCGGGGAGCTGTTTTTT. It translates to CASSIFQNTGELFF. Supplemented by reference TRBV19 and TRBJ2-2, the full variable domain reads DGGITQSPKYLFRKEGQNVTLSCEQNLNHDAMYWYRQDPGQGLRLIYYSQIVNDFQKGDIAEGYSVSREKKESFPLTVTSAQKNPTAFYLCASSIFQNTGELFFGEGSRLTVL.

The chain has TRBV6-5 and TRBJ1-2, with 9 bases lining up with TRBD1. The V and J ends lost 7 bases and 4 bases, in that order; junction bases with no gene match: 4. Germline V gene sequence: CDR1 MNHEY, CDR2 SVGAGI. This CDR3 is 13 amino acids long. In DNA form, the CDR3 reads TGTGCCAGCAAGATGGGACAGGGCTATGGCTACACCTTC. The encoded protein is CASKMGQGYGYTF.

This sequence joins TRBV19 and TRBJ2-1; 9 bases match TRBD2. The CDR3 consists of 14 residues. Germline CDR1 reads LNHDA; CDR2 reads SQIVND (reference sequence). With 5 bases clipped from V and 4 bases from J, the junction kept 3 bases outside the gene matches. The CDR3 spells CASSSLAGYNEQFF. CDR3 nucleotides: TGTGCCAGTAGTTCGCTAGCGGGGTACAATGAGCAGTTCTTC.

V gene TRBV21-1 combines with J gene TRBJ2-7; the table's TRBD1 call for D was not verified on the DNA. TRBV21-1 is assigned pseudogene status. The length of the CDR3 is 13 residues. CDR3 DNA: TGTGCCACCCCGGACAGACTATCCTACGAGCAGTACTTC. Translating gives CATPDRLSYEQYF.

The chain couples TRBV28 to TRBJ2-7, with D hard to call. The CDR3 spans 13 residues. Germline V gene lookup returns CDR1 MDHEN and CDR2 SYDVKM. Trimming shortened V by 5 bases and J by 2 bases, and 10 bases separated the two germline ends. The CDR3 loop reads CASSQTPAYEQYF. The CDR3 DNA is TGTGCCAGCAGTCAGACACCAGCCTACGAGCAGTACTTC.

This sequence joins TRBV27 and TRBJ2-7, with 9 bases matching TRBD1. The CDR3 is 17 amino acids. Trimming removed 2 bases from V and 3 bases from J; junction bases left unmatched: 11. The germline V gene encodes CDR1 MNHEY and CDR2 SMNVEV (reference sequence). CDR3 coding DNA: TGTGCCAGCAGTTTAAGGGGACAGGGATTTCTGGGCTACGAGCAGTACTTC. It yields the protein CASSLRGQGFLGYEQYF.

The gene calls are TRBV4-2 and TRBJ1-6; no firm D call. Per the germline V gene, CDR1 is LGHNA and CDR2 is YNFKEQ. This CDR3 contains 15 residues. Trimming removed 0 bases at V and 7 bases at J, with 10 bases between. This chain's CDR3 is CASSQDQSGNSPLHF. For the CDR3, the DNA is TGTGCCAGCAGCCAAGATCAGTCAGGCAATTCACCCCTCCACTTT.

The chain is built from TRBV15 and TRBJ2-5; D is ambiguous. The V gene's germline CDR1 is LNHNV and CDR2 YYDKDF (reference sequence). The CDR3 length is 14 residues. The V end lost 0 bases, the J end lost 5 bases, and 10 bases lay between the germline ends. CDR3 DNA sequence: TGTGCCACCAGCAGAGATCCCGGGTTCGAGACCCAGTACTTC. Translating it yields CATSRDPGFETQYF.

This chain joins TRBV20-1 and TRBJ2-3, with D possibly TRBD2 on 6 matching bases. The germline V gene has CDR1 DFQATT and CDR2 SNEGSKA (reference sequence). V dropped 5 bases and J dropped 4 bases, with 7 bases sitting between them. The CDR3 runs 11 residues. The chain's CDR3 is CSASGADTQYF. CDR3 in DNA: TGCAGTGCTTCGGGGGCAGATACGCAGTATTTT.

This rearrangement joins TRBV12-3 or TRBV12-4 to TRBJ2-4; perhaps TRBD1 as D (5 bases). The CDR3 length is 13 residues. Trimming took 7 bases from V and 7 from J, leaving 14 bases between them. CDR3 nucleotide sequence: TGTGCCAGCACCCAGGGAAGTACGAACATTCAGTACTTC. This encodes CASTQGSTNIQYF.

V usage is TRBV24-1 and J usage is TRBJ2-6, with 9 bases matching TRBD1. The CDR3 is 17 residues long. The V gene's germline CDR1 is KGHDR and CDR2 SFDVKD. J was trimmed by 0 bases and V by 6 bases; bases with no gene match: 5. The chain's CDR3 is CATSQGQGRSGANVLTF. The CDR3 DNA follows: TGTGCCACCAGTCAAGGACAGGGGCGCTCTGGGGCCAACGTCCTGACTTTC.

The rearrangement uses TRBV5-6 and TRBJ2-3; possible D gene TRBD2, 6 bases. The length of the CDR3 is 15 residues. Germline V lookup: CDR1 SGHDT, CDR2 YYEEEE. The V gene lost 2 bases and the J gene lost 2 bases, with 12 bases spanning the gap. The CDR3 reads CASSFTAGSTDTQYF. CDR3 nucleotides: TGTGCCAGCAGCTTTACGGCGGGATCCACAGATACGCAGTATTTT. Complete variable domain (other parts from reference TRBV5-6 and TRBJ2-3): DAGVTQSPTHLIKTRGQQVTLRCSPKSGHDTVSWYQQALGQGPQFIFQYYEEEERQRGNFPDRFSGHQFPNYSSELNVNALLLGDSALYLCASSFTAGSTDTQYFGPGTRLTVL.

The rearrangement links TRBV10-3 to TRBJ2-5; 8 bases match TRBD2. Germline values: CDR1 ENHRY, CDR2 SYGVKD. The CDR3 extends over 17 amino acids. V was clipped by 2 bases and J by 2 bases; unmatched bases: 10. The CDR3 DNA reads as TGTGCCATCAGTGAGAGCGCCGGGAGGGGGGTGCAAGAGACCCAGTACTTC. As protein: CAISESAGRGVQETQYF.

This clone occurred a few times. The rearrangement joins TRBV29-1 to TRBJ1-1; the match to TRBD1 covers 8 bases. There are 12 residues in the CDR3. The germline CDR1 and CDR2 sequences are SQVTM and ANQGSEA. V gave up 7 bases and J gave up 5 bases; unmatched junction bases: 6. The CDR3 reads CSAGQGWTEAFF. CDR3 bases: TGCAGCGCCGGACAGGGTTGGACTGAAGCTTTCTTT.

The V gene is TRBV6-5, the J gene TRBJ2-2; 10 nucleotides align to TRBD2. The CDR3 sequence is 16 residues long. Germline V lookup: CDR1 MNHEY, CDR2 SVGAGI. With 2 bases clipped from V and 6 bases from J, the junction kept 6 bases outside the gene matches. Here the CDR3 DNA reads TGTGCCAGCAGTTACCCCCCCGGGACTAGCGCCGGGGAGCTGTTTTTT. The encoded protein is CASSYPPGTSAGELFF.

The chain couples TRBV5-1 to TRBJ1-5, with TRBD1 matching over 10 bases. This CDR3 has 14 amino acids. The germline CDR1 and CDR2 sequences are SGHRS and YFSETQ. The ends lost 3 bases at V and 6 bases at J; junction bases unmatched: 3. The CDR3 DNA follows: TGCGCCAGCAGCTGGACAGGGGGTGGTCAGCCCCAGCATTTT. Protein product: CASSWTGGGQPQHF. The variable domain in full, completed from reference TRBV5-1 and TRBJ1-5, reads KAGVTQTPRYLIKTRGQQVTLSCSPISGHRSVSWYQQTPGQGLQFLFEYFSETQRNKGNFPGRFSGRQFSNSRSEMNVSTLELGDSALYLCASSWTGGGQPQHFGDGTRLSIL.

The table lists this clone with a few counts. The chain combines TRBV18 with TRBJ1-1; D not certain. Looked up from germline, CDR1 is KGHSH and CDR2 is LQKENI. CDR3 size: 15 residues. Trimming cost V 3 bases and J 0 bases, with 11 bases left between them. The CDR3 spells CASSPKEGLNTEAFF. In DNA form, the CDR3 reads TGTGCCAGCTCACCCAAAGAGGGCCTGAACACTGAAGCTTTCTTT.